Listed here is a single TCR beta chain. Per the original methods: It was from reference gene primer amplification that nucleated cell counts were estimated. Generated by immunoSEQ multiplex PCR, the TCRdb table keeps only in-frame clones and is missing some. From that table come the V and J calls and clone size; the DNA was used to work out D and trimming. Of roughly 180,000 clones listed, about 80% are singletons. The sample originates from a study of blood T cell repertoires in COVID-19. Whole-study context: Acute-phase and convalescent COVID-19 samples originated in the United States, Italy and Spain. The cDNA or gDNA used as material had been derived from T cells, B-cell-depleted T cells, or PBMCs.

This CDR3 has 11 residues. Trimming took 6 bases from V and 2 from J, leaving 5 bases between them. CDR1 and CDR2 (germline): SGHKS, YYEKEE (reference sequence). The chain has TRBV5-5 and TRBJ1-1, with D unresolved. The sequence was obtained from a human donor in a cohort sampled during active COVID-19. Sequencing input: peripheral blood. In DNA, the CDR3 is TGTGCCAGCAACATCAACACTGAAGCTTTCTTT. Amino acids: CASNINTEAFF.